The 26 T cell receptor beta chains listed next were all sequenced from one sample in a study of OX40 agonist ivuxolimab in advanced cancers. Produced via immunoSEQ multiplex PCR; TCRdb's table is partial and in-frame only. The data contain fewer than 80,000 clones, over 75% of them singletons. Sequenced here: CD4+ or CD8+ T cells sorted from blood, sampled in a trial of the OX40 agonist ivuxolimab. These receptors were obtained from an adult with an advanced solid tumor such as melanoma, head and neck, liver or kidney cancer.

This clone was counted only a few times. The rearrangement joins TRBV6-1 to TRBJ2-2; TRBD2 might be the D (6 bases). CDR1 MNHNS and CDR2 SASEGT come from the germline V gene. CDR3 length: 13 residues. V dropped 8 bases and J dropped 6 bases, with 13 bases sitting between them. The CDR3: CASALAGAGELFF. DNA for the CDR3: TGTGCCAGCGCACTAGCCGGCGCCGGGGAGCTGTTTTTT.

The chain couples TRBV10-3 to TRBJ2-3; D may be TRBD1 or TRBD2 (6 bases each). In germline, CDR1 is ENHRY, CDR2 SYGVKD. The CDR3 has 17 amino acids. V was cut by 4 bases and J by 2 bases, with 19 bases left in between. Here the CDR3 reads CAISASRGRLNTDTQYF. In nucleotides, the CDR3 is TGTGCCATCAGTGCCTCCCGGGGGCGGCTAAACACAGATACGCAGTATTTT.

The chain couples TRBV13 to TRBJ1-1, with TRBD1 as a possible D gene (6 bases). This CDR3 is 14 amino acids long. V was pared by 4 bases and J by 0 bases, with 9 bases between. CDR1 and CDR2 (germline): PRHDT, FYEKMQ (reference sequence). CDR3 DNA sequence: TGTGCCAGCAGCTCCAGGGGTTTGAACACTGAAGCTTTCTTT. Encoded protein: CASSSRGLNTEAFF.

V is TRBV14 and J is TRBJ2-5; D may be TRBD1 (6 bases). The assigned J gene may be wrong: the sequence end matches TRBJ2-7 better. CDR3 size: 18 residues. Per the germline V gene, CDR1 is SGHDN and CDR2 is FVKESK. CDR3 region: CASSPFLGRQGSPYEQYF. CDR3 coding DNA: TGTGCCAGCAGCCCCTTCTTAGGTAGGCAGGGGTCTCCGTACGAGCAGTACTTC.

The chain employs TRBV28 and TRBJ2-7; D gene uncertain. Trimming removed 4 bases at V and 1 base at J, with 17 bases between. CDR1 MDHEN and CDR2 SYDVKM come from the germline V gene. This CDR3 region has 16 residues. The CDR3 here is CASSSRVGMGSYEQYF. CDR3 coding DNA: TGTGCCAGCAGTTCCCGGGTCGGAATGGGGTCCTACGAGCAGTACTTC.

DNA of the CDR3: TGTGCCAGCTCACAACGGGACAGGGGATTATATGGCTACACCTTC. Protein sequence: CASSQRDRGLYGYTF. The chain has TRBV18 and TRBJ1-2; 10 bases agree with TRBD1. From germline, CDR1 is KGHSH and CDR2 LQKENI. The CDR3 is 15 amino acids. Trimming cost V 4 bases and J 5 bases; bases outside gene matches: 7.

This clone has a handful of counts. The V call is TRBV6-1, the J call TRBJ1-1; a possible D gene is TRBD1 (5 bases). V lost 7 bases, J lost 0 bases, and 12 bases lay in between. Germline assignment: CDR1 MNHNS and CDR2 SASEGT. This CDR3 region has 14 residues. The CDR3 bases are TGTGCCAGCATTCCCAGGGATCTGAACACTGAAGCTTTCTTT. This codes for CASIPRDLNTEAFF.

This clone appeared a single time. The chain has TRBV4-1 and TRBJ2-7; 9 nucleotides agree with TRBD2. The germline CDR1 and CDR2 sequences are MGHRA and YSYEKL. There are 18 residues in the CDR3. Germline trimming cut 0 bases from V and 0 bases from J; bases unmatched to any gene: 9. Here the CDR3 reads CASSQESLAGPFSYEQYF. The CDR3 nucleotides read TGCGCCAGCAGCCAAGAATCGCTAGCGGGACCATTCTCCTACGAGCAGTACTTC.

CDR3 nucleotides: TGTGCCAGTAGTGCGCTACCGGGACAGGGGACGGACAATGAGCAGTTCTTC. Translation: CASSALPGQGTDNEQFF. J is TRBJ2-1 and V is TRBV19; 10 bases agree with TRBD1. V dropped 5 bases and J dropped 5; count of bases not matched to a gene: 12. CDR3 length equals 17 residues. CDR1 LNHDA and CDR2 SQIVND come from the germline V gene (reference sequence).

The J gene is TRBJ2-3, the V gene TRBV7-9, with a tentative D call TRBD2 (7 bases). The CDR3 runs to 11 residues. Deletions cut 6 bases from V and 9 bases from J, with 10 bases between. Looked up from germline, CDR1 is SEHNR and CDR2 is FQNEAQ (reference sequence). In DNA, the CDR3 is TGTGCCAGCAGAGGGGGGGACACGCAGTATTTT. Protein product: CASRGGDTQYF.

This clone was recorded once. The chain links TRBV11-2 to TRBJ1-1; weak D call: TRBD1 (5 bases). The CDR3 is 16 residues long. Trimming stripped 4 bases from V and 1 base from J, with 16 bases between. CDR1 and CDR2 (germline): SGHAT, FQNNGV. Here the CDR3 reads CASSSGGDTRNTEAFF. The CDR3 region has the DNA TGTGCCAGCAGCTCCGGGGGTGATACGCGGAACACTGAAGCTTTCTTT.

This clone was detected a few times. The rearrangement uses TRBV29-1 and TRBJ1-1; D ambiguous. V lost 6 bases, J lost 0 bases, and 11 bases lay in between. The CDR3 is 13 amino acids. The V gene's germline CDR1 is SQVTM and CDR2 ANQGSEA. The CDR3 is CSVKGDVNTEAFF. CDR3 DNA: TGCAGCGTGAAGGGTGACGTGAACACTGAAGCTTTCTTT.

This clone showed up just once. The sample holds other DNA sequences that translate to the same CDR3. The chain links TRBV6-5 to TRBJ1-3, with D unresolved. The germline V gene has CDR1 MNHEY and CDR2 SVGAGI. Deletions cut 0 bases from V and 0 bases from J, with 6 bases between. This CDR3 is built from 15 residues. The CDR3 nucleotides read TGTGCCAGCAGTTACTCCGTCTCCTCTGGAAACACCATATATTTT. This gives the protein CASSYSVSSGNTIYF.

V gene TRBV4-1 combines with J gene TRBJ2-5; D is perhaps TRBD2 (5 bases). V lost 1 base to trimming and J lost 5 bases, with 14 bases between them. Per the germline V gene, CDR1 is MGHRA and CDR2 is YSYEKL. The CDR3 length is 15 residues. The CDR3 DNA sequence: TGCGCCAGCAGCCAAGTCCTAGCCGGGTGGGAGACCCAGTACTTC. Its protein is CASSQVLAGWETQYF.

This clone has just one count. CDR3 protein: CASSLTSGSSYNEQFF. The CDR3 DNA is TGTGCCAGCAGCCTGACTAGCGGGAGCTCCTACAATGAGCAGTTCTTC. V usage is TRBV13 and J usage is TRBJ2-1; 12 nucleotides line up with TRBD2. Unmatched junction bases numbered 2, after V lost 5 bases and J lost 0 bases. Germline assignment: CDR1 PRHDT and CDR2 FYEKMQ (reference sequence). The CDR3 covers 16 residues.

Regarding this clone: The junction departs from the called germline gene at one end, perhaps through a read error. J is TRBJ2-6 and V is TRBV2; TRBD1 might be the D (6 bases). Germline V CDR1 and CDR2: SNHLY, FYNNEI. The CDR3 extends over 16 amino acids. The CDR3 here is CAGRSGQLSGANVLTF. The DNA of the CDR3 is TGTGCCGGCAGAAGCGGACAGCTCTCTGGGGCCAACGTCCTGACTTTC.

This chain joins TRBV19 and TRBJ1-5; D call uncertain. CDR3 size: 16 residues. V dropped 8 bases and J dropped 6 bases, with 23 bases sitting between them. Germline loops: CDR1 LNHDA, CDR2 SQIVND (reference sequence). The CDR3 bases are TGTGCCAGTCTAGGGATGGACCGTCGAATGGGTCAGCCCCAGCATTTT. Amino acid sequence: CASLGMDRRMGQPQHF.

The chain employs TRBV9 and TRBJ2-7; D is uncertain. This CDR3 spans 15 amino acids. Trimming shortened V by 0 bases and J by 0 bases, and 10 bases separated the two germline ends. Looked up from germline, CDR1 is SGDLS and CDR2 is YYNGEE. CDR3 region: CASSVEISSSYEQYF. In DNA form, the CDR3 reads TGTGCCAGCAGCGTAGAAATCTCTAGCTCCTACGAGCAGTACTTC.

The chain's CDR3 is CASSFRDSRSYEQYF. CDR3 sequence (DNA): TGTGCCAGCAGTTTCCGGGACAGCCGTTCCTACGAGCAGTACTTC. The chain couples TRBV6-5 to TRBJ2-7; TRBD1 matches at 7 bases. The J segment lost 1 base and the V segment lost 4 bases, leaving 7 bases of the junction unmatched. This CDR3 is built from 15 residues. CDR1 and CDR2 (germline): MNHEY, SVGAGI.

The chain links TRBV29-1 to TRBJ2-3; 7 bases line up with TRBD2. Germline V gives CDR1 SQVTM, CDR2 ANQGSEA. This CDR3 has 18 residues. Trimming at V came to 7 bases and at J to 4 bases, leaving 23 bases not matched to a gene. The CDR3 DNA follows: TGCAGCGCCATTTCGGCAATCGGGAGGTCCAGGGCCCCAGATACGCAGTATTTT. Residues: CSAISAIGRSRAPDTQYF.

CDR3 in DNA: TGCAGTGCTAGAGGGCGGGAGCAGTTCTTC. Amino acids: CSARGREQFF. The V and J genes are TRBV20-1 and TRBJ2-1; D unclear. Germline V gene lookup returns CDR1 DFQATT and CDR2 SNEGSKA (reference sequence). The length of the CDR3 is 10 residues. The V and J ends lost 1 base and 10 bases respectively, with 5 bases between them.

This clone has ten or more counts. The genes are TRBV11-2 and TRBJ2-7, with D possibly TRBD1 on 5 matching bases. CDR1 and CDR2 (germline): SGHAT, FQNNGV. Trimming took off 10 bases at V and 2 bases at J, with 18 bases between the two ends. This CDR3 region has 14 residues. CDR3 bases: TGTGCCACCTCCAGAAGGGGCCCTACCTACGAGCAGTACTTC. Amino acids: CATSRRGPTYEQYF.

V is TRBV7-9 and J is TRBJ1-1, with 7 positions matching TRBD1. This CDR3 has 17 residues. Germline loops: CDR1 SEHNR, CDR2 FQNEAQ (reference sequence). Trimming removed 4 bases from V and 1 base from J; junction bases left unmatched: 12. This CDR3 is CASSSRPRQGGNTEAFF. The CDR3 DNA sequence: TGTGCCAGCAGCTCCCGACCGAGACAGGGCGGGAACACTGAAGCTTTCTTT.

J is TRBJ2-3 and V is TRBV4-2; D may be TRBD1 or TRBD2 (5 bases each). The CDR3 has 14 amino acids. V lost 4 bases and J 0 bases, leaving 8 bases between the germline ends. CDR1 and CDR2 (germline): LGHNA, YNFKEQ. CDR3: CASSREGSTDTQYF. The CDR3 DNA is TGTGCCAGCAGCCGAGAGGGGAGCACAGATACGCAGTATTTT.

The rearrangement links TRBV19 to TRBJ1-1, with a weak D call TRBD1 (5 bases). V gave up 3 bases and J gave up 8 bases, with 10 bases separating them. The CDR3 consists of 12 residues. The germline V gene encodes CDR1 LNHDA and CDR2 SQIVND (reference sequence). CDR3 amino acids: CASSIRQKEAFF. In nucleotides, the CDR3 is TGTGCCAGTAGTATCCGACAGAAGGAAGCTTTCTTT.

The V gene is TRBV28, the J gene TRBJ1-3; no firm D call. The CDR3 covers 15 residues. CDR1 MDHEN and CDR2 SYDVKM come from the germline V gene. Trimming pared 3 bases from V and 3 bases from J, leaving 12 bases between. Written as DNA, the CDR3 is TGTGCCAGCAGTTTCCCCCCCGATAGTGGAAACACCATATATTTT. Translating it yields CASSFPPDSGNTIYF.